This TCR beta chain was obtained from a study of blood T cell repertoires in COVID-19. Source study methods: Amplification from reference gene primers served as the basis for estimated nucleated cell counts. The protocol was immunoSEQ multiplex PCR, while the TCRdb copy is restricted to in-frame clones and leaves out a portion. The V and J calls and clone size were taken over from that table, and D and trimming were inferred from the DNA. The sample carries tens of thousands of clones, approximately 88% recorded once. The TCR sequence derives from a woman aged 40 to 55 with active or convalescent COVID-19. The sequenced material came from peripheral blood.

In DNA form, the CDR3 reads TGCGCCAGCAGTTCCCCGGGACAGGCATTTTGGGCTGAAGCTTTCTTT. Translating it yields CASSSPGQAFWAEAFF. The chain combines TRBV5-1 with TRBJ1-1; TRBD1 matches at 8 bases. Germline-derived CDR1 and CDR2 are SGHRS and YFSETQ. There are 16 residues in the CDR3. With V trimmed by 5 bases and J by 6 bases, 15 bases remained unmatched.